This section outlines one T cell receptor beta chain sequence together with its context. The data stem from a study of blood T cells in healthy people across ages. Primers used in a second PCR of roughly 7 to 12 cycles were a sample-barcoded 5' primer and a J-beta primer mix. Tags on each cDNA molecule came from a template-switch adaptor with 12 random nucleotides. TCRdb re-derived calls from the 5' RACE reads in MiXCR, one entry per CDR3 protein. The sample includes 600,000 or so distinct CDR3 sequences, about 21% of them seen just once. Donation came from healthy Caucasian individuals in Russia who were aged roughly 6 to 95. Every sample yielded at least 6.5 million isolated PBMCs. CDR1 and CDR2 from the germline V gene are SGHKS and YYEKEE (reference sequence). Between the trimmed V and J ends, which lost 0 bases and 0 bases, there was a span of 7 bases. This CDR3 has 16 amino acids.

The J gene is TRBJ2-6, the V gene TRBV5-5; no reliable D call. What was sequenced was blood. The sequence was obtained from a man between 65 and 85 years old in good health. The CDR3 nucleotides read TGTGCCAGCAGCTTGGACGGGTACTCTGGGGCCAACGTCCTGACTTTC. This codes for CASSLDGYSGANVLTF.